The present T cell receptor (beta chain) was sequenced within a study of blood T cell repertoires in COVID-19. The overall study: Material from acute and convalescent COVID-19 was sourced from the United States, Italy and Spain. Sources were T cells, B-cell-depleted T cells, or PBMCs; the material itself was cDNA or gDNA.

Germline loops: CDR1 GTSNPN, CDR2 SVGIG (reference sequence). V lost 4 bases and J lost 6, with 19 bases in between. The CDR3 covers 15 residues. Per the original methods: Scientists estimated how many nucleated cells there were by amplifying reference gene primers. Sequencing used immunoSEQ multiplex PCR; TCRdb keeps in-frame clones, though not all of them. Clone size and V and J calls were adopted from that table, with D and trimming inferred from the DNA. The table records tens of thousands of clones, under 90% of them present only once. The chain combines TRBV30 with TRBJ2-1; a possible D gene is TRBD2 (7 bases). This receptor was identified in a human donor in a cohort sampled during active COVID-19. Specimen: peripheral blood. The CDR3 sequence is CAWNPGASGSNEQFF. The CDR3 DNA sequence: TGTGCCTGGAACCCGGGGGCTAGCGGCAGCAATGAGCAGTTCTTC.